The clone carrying this T cell receptor (beta chain) has a single count. What it binds is not known. The CDR3 sequence is 16 residues long. Germline V gene sequence: CDR1 SGDLS, CDR2 YYNGEE. V shed 2 bases and J shed 8 bases, with 17 bases lying between them. Any patient presenting with uncontrolled infection, other autoimmune disease, pregnancy or lactation was left out. The study based diagnoses on clinical symptoms, serum thyroxine and TRAb, thyroid ultrasound and orbital computed tomography. Amplified regions were TCR beta CDR3 sequences from RNA transcripts. HTBI primers were employed in a first-round RT-PCR of the TCR CDR3. TCRdb passed the multiplex PCR reads through MiXCR, listing each CDR3 protein once. In the table there are roughly 500,000 distinct CDR3 sequences, around 43% of which are singletons. The data were taken from a study of T cells in Graves' hyperthyroidism and ophthalmopathy.

Study conclusions and caveats: Ophthalmopathy, which appeared later, was predicted by the model a median roughly 6.5 months before onset. In the analysis, a 13 V-J model separated ophthalmopathy from stable hyperthyroidism.

The V gene is TRBV9, the J gene TRBJ1-6; possibly TRBD1 for D (5 bases). Sample: peripheral blood or thyroid tissue (not recorded which). The clonotype was recovered from an adult woman with Graves' disease, either hyperthyroidism or ophthalmopathy (not recorded which). The CDR3 region is CASSVGGGTGDSPLHF. CDR3 sequence (DNA): TGTGCCAGCAGCGTTGGAGGAGGGACCGGTGATTCACCCCTCCACTTT. The variable domain in full, completed from reference TRBV9 and TRBJ1-6, reads DSGVTQTPKHLITATGQRVTLRCSPRSGDLSVYWYQQSLDQGLQFLIQYYNGEERAKGNILERFSAQQFPDLHSELNLSSLELGDSALYFCASSVGGGTGDSPLHFGNGTRLTVT.